These 19 T cell receptor beta chains were all obtained from the same sample, sequenced in a study of cytomegalovirus exposure and HLA in healthy donors. Using immunoSEQ multiplex PCR, the repertoire was profiled, and TCRdb retains in-frame clones only, with some absent. The repertoire holds around 190,000 clones, around 86% seen once, with more than 1.1% in the top ten. Specimen: PBMCs. Receptors were obtained from a young woman in good health and CMV-seronegative.

The CDR3 here is CASSSAGGTETQYF. The CDR3 bases are TGTGCCAGCAGCTCCGCAGGGGGTACGGAGACCCAGTACTTC. The rearrangement links TRBV5-5 to TRBJ2-5, with 7 bases aligning to TRBD1. Trimming removed 3 bases from V and 5 bases from J; junction bases left unmatched: 7. The length of the CDR3 is 14 residues. Germline V gene sequence: CDR1 SGHKS, CDR2 YYEKEE (reference sequence).

V usage is TRBV6-5 and J usage is TRBJ2-5, with TRBD1 identical over 8 bases. V lost 5 bases and J lost 7; bases outside the gene matches: 9. This CDR3 spans 14 amino acids. Germline loops: CDR1 MNHEY, CDR2 SVGAGI. The CDR3 DNA is TGTGCCAGCAGTACCGGACAGGGCCATGGGACCCAGTACTTC. As protein: CASSTGQGHGTQYF.

This chain links TRBV28 with TRBJ2-6; 8 nucleotides align to TRBD1. The CDR3 length is 18 residues. Looked up from germline, CDR1 is MDHEN and CDR2 is SYDVKM. V lost 4 bases, J lost 1 base, and 9 bases stayed unmatched. CDR3 bases: TGTGCCAGCAGTTCTACCCTGACAGGGGAATCTGGGGCCAACGTCCTGACTTTC. Translating it yields CASSSTLTGESGANVLTF.

The chain combines TRBV11-2 with TRBJ1-1; D perhaps matches TRBD1 (6 bases). The germline V and J ends were trimmed by 6 bases and 1 base, with 18 bases remaining between them. The germline gives CDR1 SGHAT, CDR2 FQNNGV. This CDR3 has 16 amino acids. In DNA form, the CDR3 reads TGTGCCAGCAGGGGTAATCAAGGGGGAAGGAACACTGAAGCTTTCTTT. Translating gives CASRGNQGGRNTEAFF.

Regarding this clone: The germline gene is not matched at one end of the junction; a read error may be the cause. This rearrangement joins TRBV30 to TRBJ1-1; no clear D gene. The germline V gene encodes CDR1 GTSNPN and CDR2 SVGIG (reference sequence). This CDR3 contains 11 residues. The CDR3 region is CARSGATEAFF. DNA of the CDR3: TGTGCCAGGAGCGGTGCCACTGAAGCTTTCTTT.

This clone was detected a few times. The chain combines TRBV10-3 with TRBJ2-1; 7 bases fit TRBD2. CDR1 and CDR2 from the germline V gene are ENHRY and SYGVKD. The CDR3 consists of 14 residues. V was pared by 4 bases and J by 8 bases, with 8 bases of the junction left unmatched. CDR3 in DNA: TGTGCCATCAGTGCGGGGGGACGGGGTGATGAGCAGTTCTTC. Translation gives CAISAGGRGDEQFF.

This clone was recorded only once. This chain uses TRBV9 with TRBJ1-3; D unclear. Germline loops: CDR1 SGDLS, CDR2 YYNGEE. CDR3 length: 15 amino acids. Trimming stripped 0 bases from V and 2 bases from J, with 9 bases between. CDR3 region: CASSVGIEAGNTIYF. CDR3 nucleotides: TGTGCCAGCAGCGTAGGAATAGAGGCTGGAAACACCATATATTTT.

This clone was recorded once. The chain carries TRBV5-6 and TRBJ1-5; 9 positions match TRBD1. This CDR3 region has 14 residues. Looked up from germline, CDR1 is SGHDT and CDR2 is YYEEEE. V gave up 4 bases and J gave up 5 bases; unmatched junction bases: 4. In DNA, the CDR3 is TGTGCCAGCAGCCCCGGGACAGGGCATCAGCCCCAGCATTTT. As protein: CASSPGTGHQPQHF.

Written as DNA, the CDR3 is TGTGCCAGCGGCATGAATGAAAAACTGTTTTTT. This codes for CASGMNEKLFF. The V gene is TRBV6-5, the J gene TRBJ1-4, with D unclear. The CDR3 is made up of 11 amino acids. The V and J ends lost 8 bases and 5 bases respectively, with 6 bases between them. Germline V gives CDR1 MNHEY, CDR2 SVGAGI.

V is TRBV15 and J is TRBJ2-1; TRBD1 matches at 8 bases. Germline CDR1 is LNHNV and CDR2 is YYDKDF (reference sequence). CDR3 length: 14 residues. J was trimmed by 6 bases and V by 1 base; bases with no gene match: 2. The CDR3 sequence is CATSRGQGINEQFF. CDR3 sequence (DNA): TGTGCCACCAGCAGAGGACAGGGGATCAATGAGCAGTTCTTC.

The chain links TRBV11-2 to TRBJ2-1; D is possibly TRBD2 (6 bases). Germline assignment: CDR1 SGHAT and CDR2 FQNNGV. The CDR3 has 15 residues. V was cut by 5 bases and J by 5 bases, with 16 bases left in between. CDR3 in DNA: TGTGCCAGCAGCCTATTGGGGGGTGGGGACAATGAGCAGTTCTTC. Encoded protein: CASSLLGGGDNEQFF.

V gene TRBV10-3 combines with J gene TRBJ1-1; D gene unclear. The ends were cut back, 10 bases at V and 0 bases at J, with 12 bases in the middle. There are 13 residues in the CDR3. Germline V gives CDR1 ENHRY, CDR2 SYGVKD. In DNA, the CDR3 is TGTGCCACCACGGCGGGGATGAACACTGAAGCTTTCTTT. Translation: CATTAGMNTEAFF.

The rearrangement joins TRBV11-2 to TRBJ1-1; 7 nucleotides align to TRBD1. Per the germline V gene, CDR1 is SGHAT and CDR2 is FQNNGV. The CDR3 covers 14 residues. V shed 5 bases, J shed 5 bases, and the junction held 8 bases outside the gene matches. CDR3 sequence: CASSTYRGGTEAFF. For the CDR3, the DNA is TGTGCCAGCAGCACCTACAGGGGTGGGACTGAAGCTTTCTTT.

The chain recombines TRBV7-6 with TRBJ2-7; perhaps TRBD2 as D (6 bases). The ends were cut back, 5 bases at V and 4 bases at J, with 21 bases in the middle. The CDR3 runs to 16 residues. Germline V gives CDR1 SGHVS, CDR2 FNYEAQ. The CDR3 here is CASSRILGGSGYEQYF. The CDR3 bases are TGTGCCAGCAGCCGAATCCTTGGAGGGTCAGGGTACGAGCAGTACTTC. Based on the CDR3 plus reference TRBV7-6 and TRBJ2-7, the full variable domain is GAGVSQSPRYKVTKRGQDVALRCDPISGHVSLYWYRQALGQGPEFLTYFNYEAQQDKSGLPNDRFSAERPEGSISTLTIQRTEQRDSAMYRCASSRILGGSGYEQYFGPGTRLTVT.

This clone was seen just once. This chain links TRBV7-6 with TRBJ2-2; D ambiguous. CDR3 length: 12 amino acids. Germline values: CDR1 SGHVS, CDR2 FNYEAQ. Between the trimmed V and J ends, which lost 5 bases and 3 bases, there was a span of 4 bases. CDR3 sequence: CASSQDTGELFF. CDR3 nucleotide sequence: TGTGCCAGCAGCCAGGACACCGGGGAGCTGTTTTTT.

CDR3 protein: CASSLESGTSGLLKLSYEQYF. CDR3 DNA: TGCGCCAGCAGCTTGGAGTCCGGGACTAGCGGGCTTCTTAAACTCTCCTACGAGCAGTACTTC. This sequence joins TRBV5-1 and TRBJ2-7; 12 nucleotides line up with TRBD2. The CDR3 runs to 21 residues. Germline CDR1 and CDR2: SGHRS and YFSETQ. Losses at the gene ends were 0 bases for V and 0 bases for J; bases not matched to a gene: 16.

The rearrangement joins TRBV4-1 to TRBJ1-5, with 9 bases identical to TRBD1. V shed 6 bases, J shed 0 bases, and the junction held 9 bases outside the gene matches. Per germline, CDR1 MGHRA and CDR2 YSYEKL. CDR3 length equals 17 residues. The CDR3 protein is CASSSTQGARSNQPQHF. The CDR3 bases are TGCGCCAGCAGTAGTACACAGGGGGCTCGTAGCAATCAGCCCCAGCATTTT.

This clone was detected a few times. The identical CDR3 is also encoded by other nucleotide sequences in the sample. The V call is TRBV6-5, the J call TRBJ1-1; unclear D gene. Germline CDR1 and CDR2: MNHEY and SVGAGI. The CDR3 is made up of 14 amino acids. Trimming took 2 bases from V and 0 from J, leaving 7 bases between them. The CDR3 coding sequence is TGTGCCAGCAGTTACGGCGGGGTGAACACTGAAGCTTTCTTT. Translation gives CASSYGGVNTEAFF.

The chain couples TRBV19 to TRBJ1-4; no definite D call. Germline V gives CDR1 LNHDA, CDR2 SQIVND (reference sequence). Trimming removed 6 bases from V and 0 bases from J, with 8 bases in between. This CDR3 spans 14 amino acids. The CDR3 DNA is TGTGCCAGTAGCCCTGTTGCAACTAATGAAAAACTGTTTTTT. Its protein is CASSPVATNEKLFF.